What follows are 24 T cell receptor beta chains derived from one specimen sequenced in a study of cytomegalovirus exposure and HLA in healthy donors. This PCR relied on a set of 60 Vbeta primers and 13 Jbeta primers. Using immunoSEQ multiplex PCR, the repertoire was profiled, and TCRdb retains in-frame clones only, with some absent. The sample has 150,000 or so clones, around 79% seen once; the top ten hold less than 3.5%. Sequencing was performed on PBMCs. The receptor set was obtained from a man aged 40-55 years in good health and CMV-seropositive.

This clone is classed as medium-sized. The chain combines TRBV2 with TRBJ1-5; 8 nucleotides line up with TRBD1. Germline assignment: CDR1 SNHLY and CDR2 FYNNEI. CDR3 size: 14 residues. V lost 4 bases, J lost 2 bases, and 1 base stayed unmatched. CDR3 region: CASSVDRGNQPQHF. The CDR3 DNA sequence: TGTGCCAGCAGTGTGGACAGGGGCAATCAGCCCCAGCATTTT.

The chain recombines TRBV30 with TRBJ2-3; D is possibly TRBD1 (6 bases). This CDR3 region has 15 residues. Trimming pared 2 bases from V and 1 base from J, leaving 13 bases between. Germline CDR1 is GTSNPN and CDR2 is SVGIG (reference sequence). As DNA, the CDR3 is TGTGCCTGGAGTTTACAGGGTGGGGGCACAGATACGCAGTATTTT. It specifies CAWSLQGGGTDTQYF.

V is TRBV29-1 and J is TRBJ2-1; D gene uncertain. Deletions cut 5 bases from V and 4 bases from J, with 6 bases between. Germline V lookup: CDR1 SQVTM, CDR2 ANQGSEA. CDR3 length: 11 residues. CDR3 protein: CSVFVYNEQFF. The CDR3 nucleotides are TGCAGCGTTTTCGTATACAATGAGCAGTTCTTC.

The rearrangement uses TRBV5-1 and TRBJ2-1; TRBD2 matches at 12 bases. Trimming cost V 4 bases and J 4 bases; bases outside gene matches: 3. The CDR3 has 15 amino acids. CDR1 is SGHRS, CDR2 YFSETQ, per germline. The CDR3 sequence: CASSPGLAGYNEQFF. The DNA of the CDR3 is TGCGCCAGCAGCCCGGGACTAGCGGGTTACAATGAGCAGTTCTTC.

This rearrangement joins TRBV27 to TRBJ1-4, with D maybe TRBD1 (5 bases). The length of the CDR3 is 13 residues. V was pared by 4 bases and J by 7 bases, with 10 bases between. From germline, CDR1 is MNHEY and CDR2 SMNVEV (reference sequence). CDR3 coding DNA: TGTGCCAGCAGTTACGCTAGGGGTGAAAAACTGTTTTTT. This encodes CASSYARGEKLFF.

The chain couples TRBV7-2 to TRBJ1-1, with 7 bases that match TRBD1. The V segment lost 2 bases and the J segment 0 bases; nucleotides outside the gene matches: 6. Germline V CDR1 and CDR2: SGHTA, FQGNSA. The CDR3 runs to 16 residues. The CDR3 nucleotides read TGTGCCAGCAGCTTAAGGAAGGACAGGCTGAACACTGAAGCTTTCTTT. Amino acids: CASSLRKDRLNTEAFF.

The gene calls are TRBV10-3 and TRBJ2-2; 7 positions agree with TRBD2. Looked up from germline, CDR1 is ENHRY and CDR2 is SYGVKD. This CDR3 region has 15 residues. The junction had 6 bases not matched to a gene; V was cut back by 4 bases and J by 4 bases. Here the CDR3 DNA reads TGTGCCATCAGTGGCGGGGGAGTTGTCACCGGGGAGCTGTTTTTT. Its protein is CAISGGGVVTGELFF.

This chain links TRBV29-1 with TRBJ2-7; 8 bases fit TRBD1. This CDR3 is built from 13 residues. Germline CDR1 SQVTM, CDR2 ANQGSEA. J was trimmed by 4 bases and V by 6 bases; bases with no gene match: 8. The CDR3 region has the DNA TGCAGCGTATCAGACAGGGGATTGTACGAGCAGTACTTC. Translation gives CSVSDRGLYEQYF.

V gene TRBV10-2 combines with J gene TRBJ1-4; possible D gene TRBD1, 5 bases. This CDR3 has 13 amino acids. V was trimmed by 7 bases and J by 7 bases, leaving 13 bases between them. CDR1 is WSHSY, CDR2 SAAADI, per germline. CDR3 bases: TGCGCCAGCAAGGTTGGAGGGACTGAAAAACTGTTTTTT. Translating gives CASKVGGTEKLFF.

The chain's CDR3 is CASSQSGGSYNEQFF. The CDR3, as DNA: TGCGCCAGCAGCCAGAGCGGGGGATCCTACAATGAGCAGTTCTTC. The rearrangement uses TRBV4-3 and TRBJ2-1; the match to TRBD2 covers 8 bases. Germline V CDR1 and CDR2: LGHNA, YSLEER. The J segment lost 1 base and the V segment lost 3 bases, leaving 2 bases of the junction unmatched. CDR3 length equals 15 residues.

The V and J genes are TRBV10-3 and TRBJ1-1; 7 positions match TRBD1. The germline V gene encodes CDR1 ENHRY and CDR2 SYGVKD. Germline trimming cut 6 bases from V and 1 base from J; bases unmatched to any gene: 5. This CDR3 contains 14 residues. The CDR3 is CAISTGTENTEAFF. The CDR3 nucleotides read TGTGCCATCAGCACAGGGACAGAGAACACTGAAGCTTTCTTT.

V usage is TRBV7-2 and J usage is TRBJ2-1; tentatively, D is TRBD2 (7 bases). The CDR3 sequence is 16 residues long. V was cut by 5 bases and J by 4 bases, with 18 bases left in between. Per the germline V gene, CDR1 is SGHTA and CDR2 is FQGNSA. CDR3 region: CASSLRGGTGYNEQFF. CDR3 DNA: TGTGCCAGCAGCCTTAGGGGGGGTACAGGGTACAATGAGCAGTTCTTC.

CDR3: CASSGVSGGEKLFF. For the CDR3, the DNA is TGTGCCAGCAGTGGCGTTTCGGGGGGTGAAAAACTGTTTTTT. The chain employs TRBV6-1 and TRBJ1-4; D possibly corresponds to TRBD1 (5 bases). Germline CDR1 is MNHNS and CDR2 is SASEGT. There are 14 residues in the CDR3. Trimming took 4 bases from V and 7 from J, leaving 13 bases between them.

CDR3 sequence reads: CASSLPGLARTTGELFF. The CDR3 coding sequence is TGTGCCAGCAGTTTACCCGGACTAGCCAGAACGACCGGGGAGCTGTTTTTT. The J gene is TRBJ2-2, the V gene TRBV28, with TRBD2 matching 8 bases. The CDR3 loop spans 17 amino acids. Germline assignment: CDR1 MDHEN and CDR2 SYDVKM. V dropped 2 bases and J dropped 5; count of bases not matched to a gene: 10.

This chain joins TRBV7-9 and TRBJ2-7; TRBD2 matches 9 bases. Unmatched junction bases numbered 9, after V lost 3 bases and J lost 6 bases. The germline CDR1 and CDR2 sequences are SEHNR and FQNEAQ (reference sequence). This CDR3 region has 15 residues. CDR3 nucleotides: TGTGCCAGCAGCTTCGGTTTAGCGGGAGTGGTCGAGCAGTACTTC. Translating it yields CASSFGLAGVVEQYF.

The chain combines TRBV5-4 with TRBJ2-5, with TRBD1 matching over 9 bases. The end of the DNA is better explained by TRBJ2-7, so the J call may be wrong. This CDR3 spans 15 amino acids. Looked up from germline, CDR1 is SGHNT and CDR2 is YYREEE (reference sequence). DNA for the CDR3: TGTGCCAGCAGCTTAGGGACAGGGCCCACCTACGAGCAGTACTTC. It codes for CASSLGTGPTYEQYF.

This clone was seen more than once but under ten times. The V call is TRBV7-9, the J call TRBJ2-3; 10 positions agree with TRBD2. This CDR3 is 13 amino acids long. The germline V gene encodes CDR1 SEHNR and CDR2 FQNEAQ (reference sequence). Trimming took 7 bases from V and 4 from J; bases not matched to a gene: 2. Written as DNA, the CDR3 is TGTGCCAGCACTAGCGGGAGTGCAGATACGCAGTATTTT. The encoded protein is CASTSGSADTQYF.

The chain joins TRBV19 to TRBJ2-3; 13 bases fit TRBD2. V lost 7 bases, J lost 6 bases, and 25 bases stayed unmatched. This CDR3 has 21 residues. Germline CDR1 LNHDA, CDR2 SQIVND (reference sequence). CDR3 in amino acids: CASTPHRGLAGEGLPPDTQYF. DNA of the CDR3: TGTGCCAGTACACCCCACCGAGGACTAGCGGGAGAAGGGCTCCCGCCTGATACGCAGTATTTT.

The J gene is TRBJ1-2, the V gene TRBV4-3; the D gene is possibly TRBD1 (6 bases). Germline values: CDR1 LGHNA, CDR2 YSLEER. Deletions cut 3 bases from V and 4 bases from J, with 15 bases between. The CDR3 is made up of 15 amino acids. The CDR3 DNA is TGCGCCAGCAGCCAGTCTCGACAGGCCCTCTATGGCTACACCTTC. Translating it yields CASSQSRQALYGYTF.

This clone was observed a single time. The V call is TRBV6-5, the J call TRBJ1-3, with TRBD1 as a possible D gene (5 bases). With 2 bases removed from V and 1 base from J, the gap between germline ends came to 9 bases. The CDR3 extends over 15 amino acids. Germline assignment: CDR1 MNHEY and CDR2 SVGAGI. CDR3 sequence: CASSYGAGSGNTIYF. CDR3 coding DNA: TGTGCCAGCAGTTACGGGGCAGGGTCTGGAAACACCATATATTTT.

The chain links TRBV28 to TRBJ2-7, with a weak D call TRBD1 (5 bases). The length of the CDR3 is 13 residues. V lost 3 bases to trimming and J lost 4 bases, with 10 bases between them. In germline, CDR1 is MDHEN, CDR2 SYDVKM. This CDR3 reads CASSFLSGYEQYF. The CDR3, as DNA: TGTGCCAGCAGTTTCTTGTCAGGGTACGAGCAGTACTTC.

V is TRBV5-4 and J is TRBJ1-4, with TRBD1 as a possible D gene (5 bases). Trimming removed 4 bases at V and 6 bases at J, with 13 bases between. The germline V gene encodes CDR1 SGHNT and CDR2 YYREEE (reference sequence). This CDR3 spans 14 amino acids. CDR3 DNA: TGTGCCAGCAGCCTCAGGGAAGGTGATGAAAAACTGTTTTTT. Translated: CASSLREGDEKLFF.

This chain links TRBV30 with TRBJ2-7, with 11 positions matching TRBD1. CDR1 is GTSNPN, CDR2 SVGIG, per germline (reference sequence). The V gene end was trimmed by 2 bases and the J gene end by 0 bases; junction bases not matched to a gene: 21. The CDR3 has 21 amino acids. CDR3 amino acids: CAWSKGGSDRGPRSSSYEQYF. The CDR3 DNA is TGTGCCTGGAGTAAGGGGGGCTCGGACAGGGGGCCCCGATCTAGCTCCTACGAGCAGTACTTC.

This clone was found a few times. The chain is built from TRBV4-1 and TRBJ2-7; 9 nucleotides match TRBD2. The V and J ends lost 5 bases and 2 bases, in that order; junction bases with no gene match: 10. CDR1 and CDR2 (germline): MGHRA, YSYEKL. The CDR3 covers 16 residues. DNA of the CDR3: TGCGCCAGCAGCTTTACCGGGACTAGCATCACCTACGAGCAGTACTTC. Residues: CASSFTGTSITYEQYF.